One and the same sample provided the 16 T cell receptor beta chains below, sequenced in a study of cytomegalovirus exposure and HLA in healthy donors. PCR primers comprised 60 Vbeta and 13 Jbeta primers. Sequencing used immunoSEQ multiplex PCR; TCRdb keeps in-frame clones, though not all of them. The sample carries about 140,000 clones, more than 60% recorded once. Sequencing used PBMCs. The receptors originated from a woman aged 50 to 60 in good health and CMV-seropositive.

The chain carries TRBV5-1 and TRBJ2-1, with TRBD1 as a possible D gene (6 bases). Trimming stripped 2 bases from V and 10 bases from J, with 13 bases between. The CDR3 has 13 amino acids. Germline values: CDR1 SGHRS, CDR2 YFSETQ. This chain's CDR3 is CASSFDRFLEQFF. In DNA form, the CDR3 reads TGCGCCAGCAGCTTTGACAGGTTCCTAGAGCAGTTCTTC.

V usage is TRBV7-9 and J usage is TRBJ1-2, with 7 bases matching TRBD1. The V segment lost 6 bases and the J segment 0 bases; nucleotides outside the gene matches: 4. The CDR3 has 14 residues. Germline V CDR1 and CDR2: SEHNR, FQNEAQ (reference sequence). CDR3 protein: CASSGQDPNYGYTF. CDR3 coding DNA: TGTGCCAGCAGTGGACAGGACCCTAACTATGGCTACACCTTC.

In its sample, this clone was seen a few times. V is TRBV7-9 and J is TRBJ1-1; 7 bases match TRBD1. The CDR3 runs to 13 residues. With 5 bases clipped from V and 6 bases from J, the junction kept 6 bases outside the gene matches. Per the germline V gene, CDR1 is SEHNR and CDR2 is FQNEAQ (reference sequence). The CDR3: CASSRDSSPEAFF. The CDR3 DNA is TGTGCCAGCAGCCGGGACAGTTCGCCTGAAGCTTTCTTT.

Remarks on this clone: The conserved closing phenylalanine or tryptophan is absent in this CDR3, likely reflecting a read error. V usage is TRBV5-4 and J usage is TRBJ1-2; TRBD1 matches 10 bases. Germline V gene data show CDR1 as SGHNT and CDR2 as YYREEE (reference sequence). With V trimmed by 2 bases and J by 5 bases, 9 bases remained unmatched. The CDR3 loop spans 16 amino acids. In nucleotides, the CDR3 is TGTGCCAGCAGCTTAGAGACCGGGACAGGGGCTTATGGCTACACCCTC. It is translated as CASSLETGTGAYGYTL.

The CDR3 region is CASSEARGGRTDTQYF. The CDR3 DNA is TGTGCCAGCAGTGAAGCGCGAGGCGGGCGCACAGATACGCAGTATTTT. The gene calls are TRBV2 and TRBJ2-3; D may be TRBD2 (5 bases). This CDR3 region has 16 residues. Germline assignment: CDR1 SNHLY and CDR2 FYNNEI. The V and J ends lost 0 bases and 1 base respectively, with 11 bases between them.

The CDR3 DNA follows: TGTGCCAGCAGCCCCCCCGGGACAGGTGCAGATACGCAGTATTTT. Protein: CASSPPGTGADTQYF. The V call is TRBV7-2, the J call TRBJ2-3; 8 nucleotides agree with TRBD1. Germline V lookup: CDR1 SGHTA, CDR2 FQGNSA. This CDR3 region has 15 residues. The J segment lost 4 bases and the V segment lost 5 bases, leaving 8 bases of the junction unmatched.

This clone occurred a few times. This sequence joins TRBV5-6 and TRBJ2-1; 11 bases are shared with TRBD2. The CDR3 is made up of 17 amino acids. Germline lookup yields CDR1 SGHDT and CDR2 YYEEEE. J gave up 6 bases and V 4 bases, and 12 bases lay outside the gene matches. The DNA of the CDR3 is TGTGCCAGCAGCCAAGGTGGTAGCGGGGGGGCCGGCAATGAGCAGTTCTTC. It translates to CASSQGGSGGAGNEQFF.

The V gene is TRBV6-6, the J gene TRBJ2-1, with 9 bases identical to TRBD1. This CDR3 is built from 16 residues. V shed 0 bases and J 5 bases; nucleotides not matched to a gene: 5. Germline V lookup: CDR1 MNHNY, CDR2 SVGAGI (reference sequence). The CDR3 loop reads CASSYSPGTGNNEQFF. DNA for the CDR3: TGTGCCAGCAGTTACTCGCCCGGGACAGGGAACAATGAGCAGTTCTTC.

This chain connects TRBV30 to TRBJ1-5, with D possibly TRBD1 on 5 matching bases. Trimming took 2 bases from V and 6 from J, leaving 14 bases between them. This CDR3 contains 14 residues. Per germline, CDR1 GTSNPN and CDR2 SVGIG (reference sequence). The CDR3 nucleotides are TGTGCCTGGAGTCTAGGGGCAGATGGTCAGCCCCAGCATTTT. Translated, it gives CAWSLGADGQPQHF.

The chain has TRBV6-1 and TRBJ1-2, with a possible D match to TRBD1 (6 bases). V was pared by 9 bases and J by 4 bases, with 18 bases between. The CDR3 is 14 amino acids. Germline loops: CDR1 MNHNS, CDR2 SASEGT. CDR3 DNA sequence: TGTGCCAGAACATTCAGGGGAAAGGGCTATGGCTACACCTTC. It specifies CARTFRGKGYGYTF.

V and J are TRBV6-1 and TRBJ2-5; D is perhaps TRBD2 (5 bases). The DNA end is more similar to TRBJ2-7, so the J call may be wrong. Looked up from germline, CDR1 is MNHNS and CDR2 is SASEGT. The CDR3 loop spans 16 amino acids. The CDR3 here is CASSEVPDSTFDEQYF. CDR3 sequence (DNA): TGTGCCAGCAGTGAAGTCCCGGACTCTACATTTGACGAGCAGTACTTC.

The CDR3 protein is CATSRDRAGDTQYF. As DNA, the CDR3 is TGTGCCACCAGCAGAGATCGGGCGGGAGATACGCAGTATTTT. The rearrangement joins TRBV15 to TRBJ2-3, with a tentative D call TRBD2 (5 bases). The germline CDR1 and CDR2 sequences are LNHNV and YYDKDF (reference sequence). The CDR3 loop spans 14 amino acids. With 0 bases removed from V and 5 bases from J, the gap between germline ends came to 9 bases.

The chain is built from TRBV6-1 and TRBJ1-1; D is perhaps TRBD1 (5 bases). The CDR3 contains 13 residues. Deletions cut 7 bases from V and 0 bases from J, with 9 bases between. Per the germline V gene, CDR1 is MNHNS and CDR2 is SASEGT. CDR3 bases: TGTGCCAGCACTTGGGGCTTGAACACTGAAGCTTTCTTT. Protein: CASTWGLNTEAFF.

The sample holds one count of this clone. This chain links TRBV5-1 with TRBJ2-2, with D possibly being TRBD1 (6 bases). V was shortened by 0 bases and J by 3 bases, with 15 bases between the two germline ends. Germline loops: CDR1 SGHRS, CDR2 YFSETQ. The CDR3 spans 17 residues. The CDR3 loop reads CASSLEDRTAYTGELFF. The CDR3 nucleotides read TGCGCCAGCAGCTTGGAAGACCGGACAGCTTACACCGGGGAGCTGTTTTTT.

The chain carries TRBV2 and TRBJ1-1; 11 bases map to TRBD1. Losses at the gene ends were 4 bases for V and 4 bases for J; bases not matched to a gene: 14. CDR3 length: 18 residues. Germline CDR1 reads SNHLY; CDR2 reads FYNNEI. The CDR3 here is CASSGPARTGGFGTEAFF. CDR3 DNA sequence: TGTGCCAGCAGTGGACCGGCCAGGACAGGGGGCTTCGGCACTGAAGCTTTCTTT.

This chain connects TRBV25-1 to TRBJ1-5; the D is unclear. V lost 0 bases to trimming and J lost 7 bases, with 10 bases between them. CDR1 is MGHDK, CDR2 SYGVNS, per germline. The CDR3 totals 14 residues. The chain's CDR3 is CASSEYTESQPQHF. The CDR3 DNA sequence: TGTGCCAGCAGTGAATACACAGAGTCCCAGCCCCAGCATTTT.